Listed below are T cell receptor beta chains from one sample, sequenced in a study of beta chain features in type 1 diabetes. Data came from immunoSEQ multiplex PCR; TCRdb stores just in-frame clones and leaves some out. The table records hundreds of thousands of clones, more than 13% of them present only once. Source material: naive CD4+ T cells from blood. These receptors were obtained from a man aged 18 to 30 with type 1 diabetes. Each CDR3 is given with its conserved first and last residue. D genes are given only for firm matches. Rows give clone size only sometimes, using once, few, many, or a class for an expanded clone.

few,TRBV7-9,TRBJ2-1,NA,CASSLERGGYNEQFF,TGTGCCAGCAGCTTAGAAAGGGGTGGCTACAATGAGCAGTTCTTC
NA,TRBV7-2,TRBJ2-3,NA,CASSFYTDTQYF,TGTGCCAGCAGCTTTTACACAGATACGCAGTATTTT
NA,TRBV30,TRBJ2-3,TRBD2,CARTSGSGGTDTQYF,TGTGCGCGGACTAGCGGGAGTGGCGGGACAGATACGCAGTATTTT
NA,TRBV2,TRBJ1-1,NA,CASSWTEPNTNTEAFF,TGTGCCAGCAGTTGGACAGAACCTAATACGAACACTGAAGCTTTCTTT
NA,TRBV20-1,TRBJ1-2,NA,CSAGQNYGYTF,TGCAGTGCTGGTCAGAACTATGGCTACACCTTC
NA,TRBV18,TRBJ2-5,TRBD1,CASSPRTGGTETQYF,TGTGCCAGCTCACCACGAACAGGGGGGACGGAGACCCAGTACTTC
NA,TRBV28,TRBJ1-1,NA,CASSLLGTEAFF,TGTGCCAGCAGTTTATTGGGCACTGAAGCTTTCTTT
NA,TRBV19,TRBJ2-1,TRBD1,CASSTSGGSSYNEQFF,TGTGCCAGTAGTACCTCAGGGGGTAGCTCCTACAATGAGCAGTTCTTC
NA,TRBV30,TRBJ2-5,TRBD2,CAWSVASGGETQYF,TGTGCCTGGAGTGTAGCTAGCGGCGGAGAGACCCAGTACTTC
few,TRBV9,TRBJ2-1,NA,CASSRSNEQFF,TGTGCCAGCAGCCGTTCCAATGAGCAGTTCTTC
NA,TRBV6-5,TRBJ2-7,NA,CASSLSSYEQYF,TGTGCCAGCAGCCTCAGCTCCTACGAGCAGTACTTC
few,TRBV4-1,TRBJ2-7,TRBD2,CASSQASGSTDEQYF,TGCGCCAGCAGCCAAGCTAGCGGGAGTACGGACGAGCAGTACTTC
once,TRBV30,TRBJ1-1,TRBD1,CAWSVSRGRTEAFF,TGTGCCTGGAGTGTAAGCAGGGGGCGGACTGAAGCCTTCTTT
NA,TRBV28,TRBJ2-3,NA,CASSKITDTQYF,TGTGCCAGCTCGAAGATCACAGATACGCAGTATTTT
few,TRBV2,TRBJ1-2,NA,CASRRDGGWGYTF,TGTGCCAGCAGGCGGGACGGCGGCTGGGGCTACACCTTC
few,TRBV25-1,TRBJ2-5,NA,CASSEDHQETQYF,TGTGCCAGCAGTGAAGACCACCAAGAGACCCAGTACTTC
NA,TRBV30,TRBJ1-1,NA,CAWSVSQVTEAFF,TGTGCCTGGAGTGTATCACAGGTCACTGAAGCTTTCTTT
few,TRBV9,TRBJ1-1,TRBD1,CASSVQGASTEAFF,TGTGCCAGCAGCGTTCAGGGGGCGAGCACTGAAGCTTTCTTT
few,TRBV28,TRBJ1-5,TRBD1,CASSLGPGQGDQPQHF,TGTGCCAGCAGTTTAGGTCCCGGACAGGGGGATCAGCCCCAGCATTTT
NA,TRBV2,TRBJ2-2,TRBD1,CASAGQANTGELFF,TGTGCCAGCGCGGGACAGGCAAACACCGGGGAGCTGTTTTTT
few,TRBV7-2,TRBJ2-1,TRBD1,CASSLQGGQGNNEQFF,TGTGCCAGCAGCTTACAAGGGGGACAGGGGAACAATGAGCAGTTCTTC
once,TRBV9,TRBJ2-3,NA,CASSVGLSTQYF,TGTGCCAGCAGCGTAGGTTTGAGTACGCAGTATTTT
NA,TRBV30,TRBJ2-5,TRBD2,CAWMTGTSVFSIQETQYF,TGTGCCTGGATGACCGGGACTAGCGTATTCTCAATCCAAGAGACCCAGTACTTC
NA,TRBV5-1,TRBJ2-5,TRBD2,CASSAGGTETQYF,TGCGCCAGCAGCGCGGGGGGTACGGAGACCCAGTACTTC
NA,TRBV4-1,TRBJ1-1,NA,CASSHPSTEAFF,TGCGCCAGCAGCCATCCATCCACTGAAGCTTTCTTT
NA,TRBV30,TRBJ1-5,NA,CAWSPTSNQPQHF,TGTGCCTGGAGTCCCACCTCAAATCAGCCCCAGCATTTT
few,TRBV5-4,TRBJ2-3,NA,CASSRDSLPDTQYF,TGTGCCAGCAGCCGGGACTCCCTCCCAGATACGCAGTATTTT
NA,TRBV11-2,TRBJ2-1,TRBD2,CASSPEPRLAGFNEQFF,TGTGCCAGCAGCCCAGAGCCCAGACTAGCGGGGTTCAATGAGCAGTTCTTC
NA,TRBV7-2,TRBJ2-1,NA,CASSLDIYNEQFF,TGTGCCAGCAGCTTAGACATATACAATGAGCAGTTCTTC
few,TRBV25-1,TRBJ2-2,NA,CASSDRQSTGELFF,TGTGCCAGCAGTGACAGACAGTCCACCGGGGAGCTGTTTTTT
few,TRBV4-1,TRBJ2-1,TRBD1,CASSRQRTGESYNEQFF,TGCGCCAGCAGCCGCCAACGGACAGGGGAGTCCTACAATGAGCAGTTCTTC
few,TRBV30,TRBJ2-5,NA,CAWAVSVGDQYF,TGTGCCTGGGCAGTGTCGGTGGGGGATCAGTACTTC
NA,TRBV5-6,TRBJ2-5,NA,CASSLVPSTQETQYF,TGTGCCAGCAGCTTGGTCCCTAGCACTCAAGAGACCCAGTACTTC
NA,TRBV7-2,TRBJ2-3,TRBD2,CASSLSAGGSTDTQYF,TGTGCCAGCAGCTTATCGGCGGGGGGAAGCACAGATACGCAGTATTTT
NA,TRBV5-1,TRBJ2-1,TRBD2,CASSLGGTSDNEQFF,TGCGCCAGCAGCTTGGGTGGGACTAGCGACAATGAGCAGTTCTTC
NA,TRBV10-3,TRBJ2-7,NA,CAILDSRSSYEQYF,TGTGCCATCTTGGACTCAAGGAGCTCCTACGAGCAGTACTTC
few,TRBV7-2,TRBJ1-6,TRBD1,CASSLQRGQSPLHF,TGTGCCAGCAGCTTACAGAGGGGGCAATCACCCCTCCACTTT
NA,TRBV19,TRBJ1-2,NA,CATPLQTKLYGYTF,TGTGCCACCCCACTCCAGACGAAGCTCTATGGCTACACCTTC
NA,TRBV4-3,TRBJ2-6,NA,CASSQESQGKGSGANVLTF,TGCGCCAGCAGCCAAGAGAGCCAGGGGAAGGGGTCTGGGGCCAACGTCCTGACTTTC
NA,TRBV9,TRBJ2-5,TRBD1,CASSQTGLDETQYF,TGTGCCAGCAGCCAGACAGGGTTGGACGAGACCCAGTACTTC
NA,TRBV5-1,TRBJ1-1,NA,CASSKDPGTEAFF,TGCGCCAGCAGCAAGGACCCGGGCACTGAAGCTTTCTTT
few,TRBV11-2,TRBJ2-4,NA,CASSSGPAIAKNIQYF,TGTGCCAGCAGCTCCGGGCCGGCTATAGCCAAAAACATTCAGTACTTC
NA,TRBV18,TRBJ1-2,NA,CASSPRLGDYGYTF,TGTGCCAGCTCACCCCGGCTCGGAGACTATGGCTACACCTTC
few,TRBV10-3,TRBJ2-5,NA,CAVTTRGDGETQYF,TGTGCCGTTACCACTAGAGGGGATGGAGAGACCCAGTACTTC
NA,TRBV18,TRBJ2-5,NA,CASSPTGQQETQYF,TGTGCCAGCTCACCAACAGGACAGCAAGAGACCCAGTACTTC
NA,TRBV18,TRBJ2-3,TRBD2,CASSPQGGTDTQYF,TGTGCCAGCTCACCACAGGGAGGGACAGATACGCAGTATTTT
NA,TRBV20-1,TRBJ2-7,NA,CSARDQYEQYF,TGCAGTGCTAGAGATCAATACGAGCAGTACTTC
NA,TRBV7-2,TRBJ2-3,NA,CASSLQGSPSTDTQYF,TGTGCCAGCAGCTTGCAGGGCAGTCCTAGCACAGATACGCAGTATTTT
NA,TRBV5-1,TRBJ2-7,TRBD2,CASSLEVIGTSGSEQYF,TGCGCCAGCAGCTTGGAAGTGATAGGGACTAGCGGGAGCGAGCAGTACTTC
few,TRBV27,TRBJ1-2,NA,CASTLRAGFGYTF,TGTGCCAGCACCCTCAGGGCAGGGTTTGGCTACACCTTC
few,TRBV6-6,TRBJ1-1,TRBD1,CASSDIDRATEAFF,TGTGCCAGCAGTGACATAGACAGGGCCACTGAAGCTTTCTTT